These 26 T cell receptor beta chains were all obtained from the same sample, sequenced in a study of metastatic and nonmetastatic thyroid tumors. Using MiXCR, TCRdb reanalyzed the PCR reads. The sample has around 30,000 clones; 10% to 15% are singletons. Before thyroid surgery, none of the patients had received any treatment. Material for sequencing was blood. These receptors were taken from a female donor with papillary thyroid cancer or a benign thyroid nodule (not recorded which). Some clones in this sample may be carry-over from other donors' samples.

In this sample, this clone turned up many times. This sequence joins TRBV11-1 and TRBJ2-3, with 7 bases matching TRBD1. Germline V gene lookup returns CDR1 SGHAT and CDR2 FQDESV (reference sequence). V was clipped by 1 base and J by 0 bases; unmatched bases: 4. The CDR3 has 16 residues. CDR3 sequence: CASSLVTGWSTDTQYF. CDR3 coding DNA: TGTGCCAGCAGCTTAGTGACAGGGTGGAGCACAGATACGCAGTATTTT.

The rearrangement uses TRBV28 and TRBJ1-1; a possible D gene is TRBD1 (6 bases). The CDR3 runs 14 residues. CDR1 MDHEN and CDR2 SYDVKM come from the germline V gene. Trimming pared 1 base from V and 4 bases from J, leaving 10 bases between. The CDR3 coding sequence is TGTGCCAGCAGTTTATTGGGGGGCGGCACTGAAGCTTTCTTT. Translation gives CASSLLGGGTEAFF. Full variable domain (remainder filled in from reference TRBV28 and TRBJ1-1): DVKVTQSSRYLVKRTGEKVFLECVQDMDHENMFWYRQDPGLGLRLIYFSYDVKMKEKGDIPEGYSVSREKKERFSLILESASTNQTSMYLCASSLLGGGTEAFFGQGTRLTVV.

This clone was seen many times. The V gene is TRBV5-6, the J gene TRBJ1-2; 7 bases are shared with TRBD1. The germline gives CDR1 SGHDT, CDR2 YYEEEE. The CDR3 spans 16 residues. The V segment lost 4 bases and the J segment 3 bases; nucleotides outside the gene matches: 12. The CDR3 here is CASSRPAGGGDYGYTF. The CDR3, as DNA: TGTGCCAGCAGCAGGCCTGCAGGGGGGGGTGACTATGGCTACACCTTC.

This clone was seen repeatedly, ten times or more. This chain joins TRBV6-1 and TRBJ2-1; D call uncertain. The CDR3 loop spans 15 amino acids. The V gene lost 9 bases and the J gene lost 3 bases, with 18 bases spanning the gap. Looked up from germline, CDR1 is MNHNS and CDR2 is SASEGT. The CDR3 here is CASSPTGSDYNEQFF. CDR3 nucleotides: TGTGCCAGTTCCCCCACCGGGTCTGACTACAATGAGCAGTTCTTC.

The chain uses TRBV6-1 and TRBJ2-2; possible D gene TRBD2, 6 bases. Between the trimmed V and J ends, which lost 6 bases and 7 bases, there was a span of 15 bases. This CDR3 is 14 amino acids long. Germline CDR1 is MNHNS and CDR2 is SASEGT. CDR3 nucleotides: TGTGCCAGCAGGTCCGGACTATTCAGCGGGGAGCTGTTTTTT. It translates to CASRSGLFSGELFF.

This clone was seen at least ten times. The chain combines TRBV6-1 with TRBJ1-2; tentative D call: TRBD1 (5 bases). The V gene's germline CDR1 is MNHNS and CDR2 SASEGT. This CDR3 region has 15 residues. V lost 7 bases to trimming and J lost 4 bases, with 19 bases between them. This CDR3 reads CASILSRDSRYGYTF. The CDR3 nucleotides are TGTGCCAGCATTCTCAGTCGGGACTCCCGCTATGGCTACACCTTC.

This clone was observed at least ten times. This chain uses TRBV5-4 with TRBJ2-7; possibly TRBD2 for D (5 bases). CDR3 length: 15 residues. From germline, CDR1 is SGHNT and CDR2 YYREEE (reference sequence). The V gene lost 4 bases and the J gene lost 3 bases, with 17 bases spanning the gap. CDR3 sequence reads: CASSLRGANRYEQYF. The CDR3 DNA sequence: TGTGCCAGCAGCCTCCGGGGAGCGAATCGCTACGAGCAGTACTTC.

This clone came up many times. The V gene is TRBV7-9, the J gene TRBJ2-2; the D gene is possibly TRBD2 (6 bases). The CDR3 contains 17 residues. From germline, CDR1 is SEHNR and CDR2 FQNEAQ (reference sequence). Trimming took off 1 base at V and 0 bases at J, with 12 bases between the two ends. CDR3 nucleotide sequence: TGTGCCAGCAGCTTAGGGACCGGGACTTCGAACACCGGGGAGCTGTTTTTT. Translated: CASSLGTGTSNTGELFF.

This clone was seen at least ten times. J is TRBJ1-5 and V is TRBV2; 7 bases match TRBD1. There are 14 residues in the CDR3. Germline V gene data show CDR1 as SNHLY and CDR2 as FYNNEI. Losses at the gene ends were 7 bases for V and 1 base for J; bases not matched to a gene: 4. CDR3 DNA sequence: TGTGCCAGCACTTCGGACAGGAGCAATCAGCCCCAGCATTTT. It is translated as CASTSDRSNQPQHF.

This clone was detected many times. The chain couples TRBV9 to TRBJ1-1, with 8 bases that match TRBD1. The length of the CDR3 is 13 residues. Germline CDR1 and CDR2: SGDLS and YYNGEE. The J segment lost 3 bases and the V segment lost 7 bases, leaving 5 bases of the junction unmatched. The CDR3 loop reads CASGLTGDTEAFF. The CDR3 bases are TGTGCCAGCGGCCTGACAGGGGACACTGAAGCTTTCTTT.

This clone came up many times. The DNA of the CDR3 is TGTGCCAGCAGCCCCGGACTAGCGGGATACAATGAGCAGTTCTTC. Translating it yields CASSPGLAGYNEQFF. This chain joins TRBV7-2 and TRBJ2-1, with TRBD2 identical over 12 bases. Germline lookup yields CDR1 SGHTA and CDR2 FQGNSA. V dropped 5 bases and J dropped 4; count of bases not matched to a gene: 3. This CDR3 has 15 amino acids. Combining the CDR3 with reference TRBV7-2 and TRBJ2-1 gives the whole variable domain GAGVSQSPSNKVTEKGKDVELRCDPISGHTALYWYRQSLGQGLEFLIYFQGNSAPDKSGLPSDRFSAERTGGSVSTLTIQRTQQEDSAVYLCASSPGLAGYNEQFFGPGTRLTVL.

This chain joins TRBV11-3 and TRBJ2-7; 7 bases map to TRBD2. Per germline, CDR1 SGHNT and CDR2 YENEEA. Trimming took 1 base from V and 7 from J; bases not matched to a gene: 10. The CDR3 contains 15 residues. The CDR3 sequence is CASSLGLADIREQYF. CDR3 in DNA: TGTGCCAGCAGCTTAGGCCTAGCGGATATAAGGGAGCAGTACTTC.

This clone showed up many times. This sequence joins TRBV27 and TRBJ2-7; tentative D call: TRBD2 (6 bases). V was shortened by 2 bases and J by 2 bases, with 13 bases between the two germline ends. The CDR3 extends over 15 amino acids. Germline CDR1 MNHEY, CDR2 SMNVEV (reference sequence). CDR3 nucleotide sequence: TGTGCCAGCAGTTTAGGAGCGGGTACACCCTACGAGCAGTACTTC. This gives the protein CASSLGAGTPYEQYF.

This clone was seen repeatedly, ten times or more. The CDR3 region is CARGLAEGSGANVLTF. The CDR3 DNA reads TGTGCCAGAGGACTAGCGGAGGGGTCTGGGGCCAACGTCCTGACTTTC. The genes are TRBV2 and TRBJ2-6, with 10 bases fitting TRBD2. Trimming took 9 bases from V and 1 from J; bases not matched to a gene: 6. The CDR3 is made up of 16 amino acids. Germline CDR1 and CDR2: SNHLY and FYNNEI.

As regards this clone: The junction and the germline gene differ at one end; a read error may be behind it. The rearrangement links TRBV20-1 to TRBJ2-7, with D tentatively TRBD2 (5 bases). CDR3 length: 14 amino acids. Germline lookup yields CDR1 DFQATT and CDR2 SNEGSKA (reference sequence). The CDR3 DNA is TGCAGTGCTAGAGGACGAGGGATGGCCTACCAGCAGTACTTC. This encodes CSARGRGMAYQQYF.

The gene calls are TRBV11-2 and TRBJ2-7; 10 bases fit TRBD1. This CDR3 has 15 residues. The ends lost 5 bases at V and 4 bases at J; junction bases unmatched: 8. Germline V lookup: CDR1 SGHAT, CDR2 FQNNGV. CDR3 protein: CASSPDRGDFYEQYF. In DNA, the CDR3 is TGTGCCAGCAGCCCGGACAGGGGGGATTTTTACGAGCAGTACTTC.

This clone came up many times. The CDR3 reads CASSFKGAGEKLFF. The DNA for the CDR3 is TGTGCCAGCAGTTTTAAGGGGGCGGGTGAAAAACTGTTTTTT. The chain is built from TRBV12-3 or TRBV12-4 and TRBJ1-4, with 7 bases lining up with TRBD1. The CDR3 is 14 amino acids. With 3 bases clipped from V and 7 bases from J, the junction kept 5 bases outside the gene matches.

This clone qualifies as medium-sized. This chain uses TRBV20-1 with TRBJ2-2; 11 bases are shared with TRBD2. The CDR3 is made up of 15 amino acids. Germline trimming cut 3 bases from V and 6 bases from J; bases unmatched to any gene: 6. Germline loops: CDR1 DFQATT, CDR2 SNEGSKA (reference sequence). This CDR3 is CSASPGTSGAGELFF. The CDR3 nucleotides are TGCAGTGCTAGCCCCGGGACTAGCGGCGCCGGGGAGCTGTTTTTT.

There are many counts of this clone. The chain recombines TRBV10-3 with TRBJ1-4; 12 nucleotides align to TRBD1. The CDR3 has 16 residues. The germline gives CDR1 ENHRY, CDR2 SYGVKD. V shed 5 bases and J 4 bases; nucleotides not matched to a gene: 5. The CDR3 bases are TGTGCCATCAGTAGGGACAGGGGGCTGAGTAATGAAAAACTGTTTTTT. This codes for CAISRDRGLSNEKLFF.

The sample holds many counts of this clone. J is TRBJ2-2 and V is TRBV6-4; TRBD2 aligns across 7 bases. This CDR3 has 14 residues. CDR1 and CDR2 from the germline V gene are MRHNA and SNTAGT. V lost 3 bases to trimming and J lost 5 bases; unmatched junction nucleotides: 3. CDR3 sequence: CASSEGRETGELFF. The CDR3, as DNA: TGTGCCAGCAGTGAGGGGCGGGAGACCGGGGAGCTGTTTTTT.

This clone was picked up many times. The chain is built from TRBV19 and TRBJ1-2; D gene unclear. The V and J ends lost 3 bases and 5 bases respectively, with 7 bases between them. CDR1 LNHDA and CDR2 SQIVND come from the germline V gene (reference sequence). The CDR3 sequence is 12 residues long. Here the CDR3 DNA reads TGTGCCAGTAGTATGACCCTGTATGGCTACACCTTC. Translated: CASSMTLYGYTF.

The chain employs TRBV19 and TRBJ1-6, with 7 bases that match TRBD1. CDR1 and CDR2 from the germline V gene are LNHDA and SQIVND (reference sequence). V dropped 4 bases and J dropped 7; count of bases not matched to a gene: 10. The CDR3 sequence is 16 residues long. The DNA of the CDR3 is TGTGCCAGTAGTACCGTACAGGGGATAGGAAATTCACCCCTCCACTTT. Residues: CASSTVQGIGNSPLHF.

In this sample, this clone turned up many times. V is TRBV11-3 and J is TRBJ1-3; the D is unclear. The CDR3 contains 13 residues. Deletions cut 2 bases from V and 8 bases from J, with 10 bases between. Germline V gives CDR1 SGHNT, CDR2 YENEEA. CDR3 in amino acids: CASSLRHLDTIYF. CDR3 nucleotides: TGTGCCAGCAGCTTAAGGCATTTAGACACCATATATTTT.

Many counts were recorded for this clone. J is TRBJ2-1 and V is TRBV7-9; D is unclear. V lost 1 base to trimming and J lost 5 bases, with 9 bases between them. The CDR3 is made up of 14 amino acids. CDR1 and CDR2 from the germline V gene are SEHNR and FQNEAQ (reference sequence). The CDR3 sequence: CASSLGLGDNEQFF. The CDR3 coding sequence is TGTGCCAGCAGCTTAGGTCTAGGAGACAATGAGCAGTTCTTC.

This clone ranks as medium-sized. The chain links TRBV27 to TRBJ2-7; D possibly corresponds to TRBD2 (5 bases). The CDR3 is 14 amino acids. CDR1 and CDR2 from the germline V gene are MNHEY and SMNVEV (reference sequence). The V end lost 6 bases, the J end lost 0 bases, and 12 bases lay between the germline ends. CDR3: CASSLTTNSYEQYF. The CDR3 nucleotides are TGTGCCAGCAGCTTAACGACTAACTCCTACGAGCAGTACTTC.

This clone was found many times. V gene TRBV2 combines with J gene TRBJ2-3; TRBD2 agrees at 15 bases. Germline CDR1 is SNHLY and CDR2 is FYNNEI. The CDR3 length is 16 residues. The junction had 3 bases not matched to a gene; V was cut back by 5 bases and J by 3 bases. CDR3 nucleotide sequence: TGTGCCAGCAGTAAAGGACTAGCGGGAGGGACAGATACGCAGTATTTT. Translated, it gives CASSKGLAGGTDTQYF.